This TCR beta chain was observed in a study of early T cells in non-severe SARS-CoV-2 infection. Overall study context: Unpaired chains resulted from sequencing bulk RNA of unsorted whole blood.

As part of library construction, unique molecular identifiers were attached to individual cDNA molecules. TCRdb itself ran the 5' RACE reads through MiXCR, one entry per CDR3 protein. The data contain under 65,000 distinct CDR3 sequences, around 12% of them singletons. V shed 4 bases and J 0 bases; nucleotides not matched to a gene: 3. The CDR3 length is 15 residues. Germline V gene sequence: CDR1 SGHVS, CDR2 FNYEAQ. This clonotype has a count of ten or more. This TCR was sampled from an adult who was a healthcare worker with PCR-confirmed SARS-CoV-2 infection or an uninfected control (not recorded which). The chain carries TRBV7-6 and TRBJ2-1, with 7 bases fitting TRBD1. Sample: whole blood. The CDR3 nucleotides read TGTGCCAGCAGCTCACAGGGGAGCTCCTACAATGAGCAGTTCTTC. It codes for CASSSQGSSYNEQFF.